The sequence of this T cell receptor (beta chain) was determined in a study of cytomegalovirus exposure and HLA in healthy donors. Notes on the study in general: A few CMV-associated chains proved CMV antigen-specific in vitro. A highly shared variant cluster was judged a likely technical artifact.

This cohort consisted of healthy bone marrow donors. With 60 Vbeta and 13 Jbeta primers, the PCR was carried out. The data were produced by immunoSEQ multiplex PCR, yet TCRdb's version contains in-frame clones alone and is incomplete. The top ten clones hold over 1.5% of a sample with approximately 190,000 clones, roughly 74% of them seen once. As for this clone: Its specificity is not known.

Trimming removed 4 bases at V and 7 bases at J, with 7 bases between. The CDR3 consists of 11 residues. Germline lookup yields CDR1 LNHDA and CDR2 SQIVND (reference sequence). The source material was PBMCs. The rearrangement uses TRBV19 and TRBJ1-1; D not certain. The TCR comes from a young woman in good health and CMV-seronegative. In DNA, the CDR3 is TGTGCCAGTAGTAGAGGGATTGAAGCTTTCTTT. It codes for CASSRGIEAFF.